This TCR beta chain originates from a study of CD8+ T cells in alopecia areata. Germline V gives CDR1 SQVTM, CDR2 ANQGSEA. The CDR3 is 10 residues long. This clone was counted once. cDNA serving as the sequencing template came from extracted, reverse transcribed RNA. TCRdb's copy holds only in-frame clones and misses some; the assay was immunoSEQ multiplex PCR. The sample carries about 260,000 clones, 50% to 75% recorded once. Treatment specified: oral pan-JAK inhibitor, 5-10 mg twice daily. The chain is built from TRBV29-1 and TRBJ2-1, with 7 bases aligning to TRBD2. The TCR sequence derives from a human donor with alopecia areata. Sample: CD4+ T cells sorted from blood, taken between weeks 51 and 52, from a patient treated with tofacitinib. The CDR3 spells CSWGGNEQFF. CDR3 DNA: TGCAGTTGGGGAGGGAATGAGCAGTTCTTC.